The rows below give T cell receptor beta chains drawn from one sample of a study of blood T cell repertoires in COVID-19. Clones were sequenced by immunoSEQ multiplex PCR, and TCRdb holds only the in-frame ones, with some missing. The data show 400,000 to 550,000 clones, 87% seen once. The sequenced material came from PBMCs or T cells enriched from blood (not recorded which). All receptors derive from a woman between 18 and 29 years old with acute COVID-19. CDR3s include the opening cysteine and the closing phenylalanine or tryptophan.

j_call: TRBJ1-4
v_call: TRBV28
cdr3_aa: CASSSGDRGSEKLFF

j_call: TRBJ1-4
v_call: TRBV4-2
cdr3_aa: CASSQVGTGNEKLFF

j_call: TRBJ1-3
v_call: TRBV7-2
cdr3_aa: CASSAPKNTIYF

j_call: TRBJ2-1
v_call: TRBV3-1/TRBV3-2
cdr3_aa: CASSPFSGRAPNEQFF

j_call: TRBJ1-5
v_call: TRBV27
cdr3_aa: CASSTGGRVQPQHF

j_call: TRBJ2-2
v_call: TRBV5-5
cdr3_aa: CASSGQGYVGELFF

j_call: TRBJ2-7
v_call: TRBV7-2
cdr3_aa: CASSLSGTGINEQYF

j_call: TRBJ2-5
v_call: TRBV5-4
cdr3_aa: CASSLAAGLAGGHETQYF

j_call: TRBJ2-3
v_call: TRBV9
cdr3_aa: CASSATGTGDTQYF

j_call: TRBJ2-5
v_call: TRBV6-5
cdr3_aa: CASSPLIFRQETQYF

j_call: TRBJ2-7
v_call: TRBV9
cdr3_aa: CASSASGTGPYEQYF

j_call: TRBJ1-4
v_call: TRBV29-1
cdr3_aa: CSVSGATNEKLFF

j_call: TRBJ2-7
v_call: TRBV5-1
cdr3_aa: CASSIPSGSYEQYF

j_call: TRBJ2-3
v_call: TRBV3-1/TRBV3-2
cdr3_aa: CASSQGTGADTQYF

j_call: TRBJ2-7
v_call: TRBV5-1
cdr3_aa: CASSYSGGASEQYF

j_call: TRBJ1-2
v_call: TRBV28
cdr3_aa: CASKNYRDPYGYTF

j_call: TRBJ1-5
v_call: TRBV29-1
cdr3_aa: CSVVLDRNQPQHF

j_call: TRBJ2-2
v_call: TRBV13
cdr3_aa: CASSLGNVLGTGELFF

j_call: TRBJ2-4
v_call: TRBV23-1
cdr3_aa: CASSPCRTGVPMAKNIQYF

j_call: TRBJ2-7
v_call: TRBV27
cdr3_aa: CASSRTVWLSGTVLSYEQYF

j_call: TRBJ1-6
v_call: TRBV5-6
cdr3_aa: CASSQLDRNNSPLHF

j_call: TRBJ1-1
v_call: TRBV7-9
cdr3_aa: CASSNDGATEAFF

j_call: TRBJ2-5
v_call: TRBV2
cdr3_aa: CASRRQQGDDETQYF

j_call: TRBJ2-5
v_call: TRBV24-1
cdr3_aa: CATSETGSSETQYF

j_call: TRBJ1-6
v_call: TRBV7-2
cdr3_aa: CASSFLADNSPLHF

j_call: TRBJ2-2
v_call: TRBV7-6
cdr3_aa: CASSATGTGVTGELFF

j_call: TRBJ1-6
v_call: TRBV3-1/TRBV3-2
cdr3_aa: CASSQQAYNSPLHF

j_call: TRBJ1-1
v_call: TRBV7-2
cdr3_aa: CASSLVLPRGTEAFF

j_call: TRBJ2-6
v_call: TRBV14
cdr3_aa: CASSQLSSGANVLTF

j_call: TRBJ2-1
v_call: TRBV4-1
cdr3_aa: CASSQRAGEGYNEQFF

j_call: TRBJ2-2
v_call: TRBV19
cdr3_aa: CASTATGVTGELFF

j_call: TRBJ2-7
v_call: TRBV5-1
cdr3_aa: CASNKNIGTDSSYEQYF

j_call: TRBJ2-7
v_call: TRBV5-1
cdr3_aa: CASSLIGATTYEQYF

j_call: TRBJ1-1
v_call: TRBV7-2
cdr3_aa: CASSWGGTYLDEAFF

j_call: TRBJ2-1
v_call: TRBV11-2
cdr3_aa: CASSFNGRTNEQFF

j_call: TRBJ2-1
v_call: TRBV21-1
cdr3_aa: CASSIDSPVNEQFF

j_call: TRBJ1-1
v_call: TRBV24-1
cdr3_aa: CATRSKDRDTEAFF

j_call: TRBJ1-5
v_call: TRBV13
cdr3_aa: CASSRGQGNQPQHF

j_call: TRBJ2-7
v_call: TRBV7-9
cdr3_aa: CASSRRDYEQYF

j_call: TRBJ2-1
v_call: TRBV7-6
cdr3_aa: CASTKGQGIYNEQFF

j_call: TRBJ2-7
v_call: TRBV7-9
cdr3_aa: CASSPQIGFYEQYF

j_call: TRBJ1-2
v_call: TRBV5-1
cdr3_aa: CASSLVDRGLGYTF

j_call: TRBJ1-1
v_call: TRBV30
cdr3_aa: CAWSTGGTEAFF

j_call: TRBJ2-7
v_call: TRBV2
cdr3_aa: CASSEPGLAGIPSSYEQYF

j_call: TRBJ2-2
v_call: TRBV30
cdr3_aa: CAWRAQGNTGELFF

j_call: TRBJ2-5
v_call: TRBV9
cdr3_aa: CASSATTGYQETQYF

j_call: TRBJ1-2
v_call: TRBV29-1
cdr3_aa: CSVSKGQGDGYTF

j_call: TRBJ2-2
v_call: TRBV21-1
cdr3_aa: CASSNEGVLTGADGGSNTGELFF

j_call: TRBJ2-7
v_call: TRBV27
cdr3_aa: CASSILTGAEQYF

j_call: TRBJ1-1
v_call: TRBV5-1
cdr3_aa: CASSLDRVLRGTEAFF

j_call: TRBJ2-7
v_call: TRBV7-8
cdr3_aa: CASSSGIANSYEQYF